The present TCR beta chain was sequenced within a study of cytomegalovirus exposure and HLA in healthy donors. The method was immunoSEQ multiplex PCR; TCRdb's version includes in-frame clones alone and lacks a portion of them. There are about 260,000 clones in the sample; roughly 91% occur only once, and 2.5% to 3.5% lies in the top ten. Donors were drawn from the roughly 130-subject validation cohort, separate from the approximately 680-subject first cohort. Findings of the study overall: Cytomegalovirus-associated status was assigned to about 170 TCR beta chains. Usually a TCR sequence was rare, but some public TCRs were found in many donors.

Regarding this clone: The target antigen is unknown.

The V gene end was trimmed by 0 bases and the J gene end by 0 bases; junction bases not matched to a gene: 8. In germline, CDR1 is LGHNA, CDR2 YNFKEQ. The CDR3 consists of 19 residues. This chain joins TRBV4-2 and TRBJ2-3; 11 bases match TRBD2. The source of this sequence is a woman between 25 and 40 years old in good health and CMV-seronegative. The sample consisted of PBMCs. CDR3 nucleotide sequence: TGTGCCAGCAGCCAAGAAGTAATGGGACTAGCGGTTAGCACAGATACGCAGTATTTT. It encodes CASSQEVMGLAVSTDTQYF.